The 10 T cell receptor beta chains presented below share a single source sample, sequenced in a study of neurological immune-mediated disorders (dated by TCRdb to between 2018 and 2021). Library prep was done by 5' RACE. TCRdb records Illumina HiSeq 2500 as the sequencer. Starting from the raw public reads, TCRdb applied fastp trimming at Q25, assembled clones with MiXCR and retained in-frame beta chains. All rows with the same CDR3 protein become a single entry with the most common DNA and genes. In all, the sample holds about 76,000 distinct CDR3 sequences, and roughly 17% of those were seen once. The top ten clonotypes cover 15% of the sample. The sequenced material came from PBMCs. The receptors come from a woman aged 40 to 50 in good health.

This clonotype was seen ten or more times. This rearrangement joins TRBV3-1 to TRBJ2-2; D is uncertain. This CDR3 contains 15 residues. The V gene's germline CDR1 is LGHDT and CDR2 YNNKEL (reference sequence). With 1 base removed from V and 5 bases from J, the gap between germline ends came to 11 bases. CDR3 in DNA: TGTGCCAGCAGCCAAGGGTACAGATTAACCGGGGAGCTGTTTTTT. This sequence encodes CASSQGYRLTGELFF.

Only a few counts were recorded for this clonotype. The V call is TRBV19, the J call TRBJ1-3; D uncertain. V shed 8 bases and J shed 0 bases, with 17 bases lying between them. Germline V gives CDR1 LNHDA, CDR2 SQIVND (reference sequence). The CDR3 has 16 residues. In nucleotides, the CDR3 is TGTGCCAGTTCATCGACACCCGGCGACTCTGGAAACACCATATATTTT. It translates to CASSSTPGDSGNTIYF.

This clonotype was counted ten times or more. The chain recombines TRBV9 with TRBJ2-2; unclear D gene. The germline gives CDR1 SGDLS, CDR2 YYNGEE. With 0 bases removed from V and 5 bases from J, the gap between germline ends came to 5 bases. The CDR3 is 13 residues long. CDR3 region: CASSVVGTGELFF. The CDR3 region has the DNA TGTGCCAGCAGCGTAGTTGGGACCGGGGAGCTGTTTTTT.

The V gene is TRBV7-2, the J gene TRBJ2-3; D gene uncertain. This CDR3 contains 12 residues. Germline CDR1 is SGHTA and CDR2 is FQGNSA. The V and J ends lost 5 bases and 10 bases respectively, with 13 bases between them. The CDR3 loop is CASSSSQKAQYF. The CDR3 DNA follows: TGTGCCAGCAGCAGCAGCCAGAAGGCGCAGTATTTT.

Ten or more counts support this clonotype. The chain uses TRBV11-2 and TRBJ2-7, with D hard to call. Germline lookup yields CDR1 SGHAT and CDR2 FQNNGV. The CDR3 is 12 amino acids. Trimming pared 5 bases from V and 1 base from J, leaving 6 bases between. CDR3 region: CASSPRSYEQYF. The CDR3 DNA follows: TGTGCCAGCAGCCCTCGATCCTACGAGCAGTACTTC. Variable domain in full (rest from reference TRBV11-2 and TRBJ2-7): EAGVAQSPRYKIIEKRQSVAFWCNPISGHATLYWYQQILGQGPKLLIQFQNNGVVDDSQLPKDRFSAERLKGVDSTLKIQPAKLEDSAVYLCASSPRSYEQYFGPGTRLTVT.

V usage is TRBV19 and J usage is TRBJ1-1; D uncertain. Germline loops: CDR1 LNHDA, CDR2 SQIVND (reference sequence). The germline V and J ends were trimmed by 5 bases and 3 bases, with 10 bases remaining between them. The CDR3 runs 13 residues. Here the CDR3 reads CASSLGFDTEAFF. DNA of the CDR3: TGTGCCAGTAGTCTGGGATTTGACACTGAAGCTTTCTTT.

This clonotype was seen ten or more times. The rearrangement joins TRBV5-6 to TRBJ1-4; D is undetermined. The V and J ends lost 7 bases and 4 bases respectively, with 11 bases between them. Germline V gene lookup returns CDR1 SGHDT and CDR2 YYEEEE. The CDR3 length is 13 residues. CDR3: CASRGRFNEKLFF. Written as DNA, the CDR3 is TGTGCCAGCCGCGGACGGTTTAATGAAAAACTGTTTTTT.

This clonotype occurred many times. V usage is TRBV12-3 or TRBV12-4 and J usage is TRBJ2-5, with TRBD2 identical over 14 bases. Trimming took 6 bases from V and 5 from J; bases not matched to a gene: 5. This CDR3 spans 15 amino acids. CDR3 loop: CASSRLAGGSETQYF. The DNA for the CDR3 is TGTGCCAGCAGCCGACTAGCGGGGGGGTCGGAGACCCAGTACTTC.

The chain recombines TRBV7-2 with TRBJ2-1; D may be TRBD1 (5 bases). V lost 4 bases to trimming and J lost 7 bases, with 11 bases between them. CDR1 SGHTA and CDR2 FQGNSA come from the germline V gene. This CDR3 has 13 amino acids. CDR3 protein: CASSSPGQNEQFF. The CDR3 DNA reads TGTGCCAGCAGCTCTCCAGGGCAGAATGAGCAGTTCTTC.

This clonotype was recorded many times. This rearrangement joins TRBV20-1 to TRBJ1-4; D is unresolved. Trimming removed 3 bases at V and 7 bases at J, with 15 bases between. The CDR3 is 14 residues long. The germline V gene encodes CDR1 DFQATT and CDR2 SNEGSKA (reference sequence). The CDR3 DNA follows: TGCAGTGCTAGTCAGTTCGAGGCCGGTGAAAAACTGTTTTTT. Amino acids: CSASQFEAGEKLFF.